The TCR beta chain under discussion was sequenced for a study of CD8 T cells in ankylosing spondylitis. TCRdb processed the 5' RACE reads anew with MiXCR; each CDR3 protein has one entry. The sample contains 100,000 or so distinct CDR3 sequences, around 24% of which appear only once. Germline CDR1 DFQATT, CDR2 SNEGSKA (reference sequence). Trimming took 6 bases from V and 5 from J, leaving 13 bases between them. The CDR3 consists of 12 residues. This clonotype was seen a few times. This TCR derives from a male donor with ankylosing spondylitis. The material sequenced was synovial fluid, either unsorted or a sorted T cell fraction (not recorded which). The chain recombines TRBV20-1 with TRBJ2-5; no clear D gene. The DNA for the CDR3 is TGCAGTGCGGCCGTGGTGCGGGAGACCCAGTACTTC. Protein: CSAAVVRETQYF.